These T cell receptor beta chains were read from a single sample in a study of PD-1 blockade in classical Hodgkin lymphoma. Sequencing was performed with immunoSEQ multiplex PCR; in TCRdb, only in-frame clones are kept and a portion is missing. The sample has roughly 52,000 clones, approximately 86% seen once. Sequencing used peripheral blood mononuclear cells (PBMCs), obtained before the fourth cycle of nivolumab. These receptor sequences come from a human donor with classical Hodgkin lymphoma. Each CDR3 is given with its conserved first and last residue. A D gene is named only where the DNA matches it firmly. A clone size is listed for some rows: how often the clone was seen (once, few, many), or a class if it is expanded.

D: .; V: TRBV6-5; J: TRBJ2-7; size: .; DNA: TGTGCCAGCAGTCGAGCTAGTTCCTACGAGCAGTACTTC; CDR3: CASSRASSYEQYF
D: .; V: TRBV6-5; J: TRBJ1-1; size: .; DNA: TGTGCCAGCAGTTACCTCGGACGTGAAGCTTTCTTT; CDR3: CASSYLGREAFF
D: .; V: TRBV4-1; J: TRBJ1-2; size: once; DNA: TGCGCCAGCAGCCCTAGGGAAAACTATGGCTACACCTTC; CDR3: CASSPRENYGYTF
D: .; V: TRBV27; J: TRBJ2-7; size: .; DNA: TGTGCCAGCAGTTTATACCGACAGGCAGGGGCCTACGAGCAGTACTTC; CDR3: CASSLYRQAGAYEQYF
D: TRBD2; V: TRBV11-3; J: TRBJ2-1; size: .; DNA: TGTGCCAGCAGCCGGGGGGGAGATGAGCAGTTCTTC; CDR3: CASSRGGDEQFF
D: TRBD1; V: TRBV28; J: TRBJ1-2; size: .; DNA: TGTGCCAGCAATCAACTAGGGACAGGCCTTCTCTATGGCTACACCTTC; CDR3: CASNQLGTGLLYGYTF
D: .; V: TRBV19; J: TRBJ1-5; size: .; DNA: TGTGCCAGTAGGACATTTAGCAATCAGCCCCAGCATTTT; CDR3: CASRTFSNQPQHF
D: .; V: TRBV27; J: TRBJ2-3; size: .; DNA: TGTGCCAGCAGCCTCGGGGGGCTAGCGGGCACAGATACGCAGTATTTT; CDR3: CASSLGGLAGTDTQYF
D: TRBD2; V: TRBV5-4; J: TRBJ2-1; size: .; DNA: TGTGCCAGCACCTCAACTAGCGGGGACTACAATGAGCAGTTCTTC; CDR3: CASTSTSGDYNEQFF
D: TRBD2; V: TRBV5-1; J: TRBJ2-5; size: .; DNA: TGCGCCAGCAGCTTGCTAGCGGGTATCCAAGAGACCCAGTACTTC; CDR3: CASSLLAGIQETQYF
D: TRBD2; V: TRBV4-2; J: TRBJ2-1; size: .; DNA: TGTGCCAGCAGCCCAACTCAGGGTACGCACCGAGCGGGAGTCTCTTACAATGAGCAGTTCTTC; CDR3: CASSPTQGTHRAGVSYNEQFF
D: .; V: TRBV21-1; J: TRBJ2-3; size: .; DNA: TGTGCCAGCAGCTCCCAGACTAGCGGGAGCCCAGATACGCAGTATTTT; CDR3: CASSSQTSGSPDTQYF
D: TRBD2; V: TRBV27; J: TRBJ2-1; size: .; DNA: TGTGCCAGCAGGGGACTAGCGGGAGGGAGCTCCTACAATGAGCAGTTCTTC; CDR3: CASRGLAGGSSYNEQFF
D: TRBD1; V: TRBV7-3; J: TRBJ2-2; size: .; DNA: TGTGCCAGCAGCCCCCGGGCCGGGACAGGGAACACCGGGGAGCTGTTTTTT; CDR3: CASSPRAGTGNTGELFF
D: .; V: TRBV27; J: TRBJ2-2; size: .; DNA: TGTGCCAGCAAGAGAGCGGACACCGGGGAGCTGTTTTTT; CDR3: CASKRADTGELFF
D: .; V: TRBV5-1; J: TRBJ2-1; size: .; DNA: TGCGCCAGCAGCAGGGGGAGGGACTACAATGAGCAGTTCTTC; CDR3: CASSRGRDYNEQFF
D: .; V: TRBV9; J: TRBJ1-5; size: .; DNA: TGTGCCAGCAGCGCGGACGGTAGCAATCAGCCCCAGCATTTT; CDR3: CASSADGSNQPQHF
D: .; V: TRBV6-1; J: TRBJ2-3; size: .; DNA: TGTGCCAGCAGTCCTTACGGGGAGAGCACAGATACGCAGTATTTT; CDR3: CASSPYGESTDTQYF
D: TRBD2; V: TRBV18; J: TRBJ2-1; size: .; DNA: TGTGCCAGCTCACCAAATTCTGGACTAGCGGGCCACAATGAGCAGTTCTTC; CDR3: CASSPNSGLAGHNEQFF
D: .; V: TRBV27; J: TRBJ2-7; size: once; DNA: TGTGCCAGCAGTTTAGGGCCAGGGATTACGTACGAGCAGTACTTC; CDR3: CASSLGPGITYEQYF
D: .; V: TRBV6-1; J: TRBJ2-3; size: once; DNA: TGTGCCAGCAGTGAAGTAGTGGTGGATACGCAGTATTTT; CDR3: CASSEVVVDTQYF
D: .; V: TRBV27; J: TRBJ1-6; size: .; DNA: TGTGCCAGCAGTTTCCAGGGTAGCTCCTATAATTCACCCCTCCACTTT; CDR3: CASSFQGSSYNSPLHF
D: TRBD1; V: TRBV10-1; J: TRBJ2-7; size: .; DNA: TGCGCCAGCAGTGAAGGGACAGGGCCCTACGAGCAGTACTTC; CDR3: CASSEGTGPYEQYF
D: TRBD1; V: TRBV27; J: TRBJ2-7; size: .; DNA: TGTGCCAGCAGTTGGGACAGGTCCTACGAGCAGTACTTC; CDR3: CASSWDRSYEQYF
D: .; V: TRBV19; J: TRBJ2-1; size: .; DNA: TGTGCCAGTAGTATTAGTGTAACCTACAATGAGCAGTTCTTC; CDR3: CASSISVTYNEQFF
D: .; V: TRBV5-1; J: TRBJ2-7; size: once; DNA: TGCGCCAGCAGCCTCACTTGGATCTCCTACGAGCAGTACTTC; CDR3: CASSLTWISYEQYF
D: .; V: TRBV6-5; J: TRBJ2-3; size: .; DNA: TGTGCCAGCAGTTACCGATTAGGTACGCAGTATTTT; CDR3: CASSYRLGTQYF
D: .; V: TRBV10-3; J: TRBJ2-5; size: .; DNA: TGTGCCATCAGCGGCGTGGGAGGAGAGACCCAGTACTTC; CDR3: CAISGVGGETQYF
D: .; V: TRBV29-1; J: TRBJ1-2; size: .; DNA: TGCAGCGGTGGGGACGTTAGCTACACCTTC; CDR3: CSGGDVSYTF
D: TRBD1; V: TRBV6-5; J: TRBJ2-1; size: .; DNA: TGTGCCAGCAGGAGGACAGGGAACAATGAGCAGTTCTTC; CDR3: CASRRTGNNEQFF
D: .; V: TRBV7-9; J: TRBJ1-5; size: .; DNA: TGTGCCAGCAGCTTATCGTCGGGCAATCAGCCCCAGCATTTT; CDR3: CASSLSSGNQPQHF
D: .; V: TRBV7-9; J: TRBJ2-3; size: .; DNA: TGTGCCAGCAGCTCACTTCGGTCCCTCCTCACAGATACGCAGTATTTT; CDR3: CASSSLRSLLTDTQYF
D: .; V: TRBV2; J: TRBJ2-7; size: .; DNA: TGTGCCAGCAGCAAGAATTCCAGGGGGGGGTACGAGCAGTACTTC; CDR3: CASSKNSRGGYEQYF
D: TRBD2; V: TRBV5-1; J: TRBJ2-1; size: once; DNA: TGCGCCAGCCAGACTAGCAGAAGGGACAATGAGCAGTTCTTC; CDR3: CASQTSRRDNEQFF
D: .; V: TRBV7-8; J: TRBJ2-3; size: .; DNA: TGTGCCAGCAGCTTAGTAGGGGCAGGGTGGACAGATACGCAGTATTTT; CDR3: CASSLVGAGWTDTQYF
D: TRBD1; V: TRBV5-1; J: TRBJ2-7; size: .; DNA: TGCGCCAGCAGCGTCGGACAGGGGTGGGAGCAGTACTTC; CDR3: CASSVGQGWEQYF
D: .; V: TRBV28; J: TRBJ2-7; size: .; DNA: TGTGCCAGCAGTTTACTTAGCGGTTCCTACGAGCAGTACTTC; CDR3: CASSLLSGSYEQYF
D: TRBD1; V: TRBV7-8; J: TRBJ1-5; size: once; DNA: TGTGCCAGCAGCCCCCGGACAGGGGGCCTTGCTCAGCCCCAGCATTTT; CDR3: CASSPRTGGLAQPQHF
D: TRBD2; V: TRBV4-2; J: TRBJ2-3; size: once; DNA: TGTGCCAGCAGCCCATCAGGACTAGCGGGAGCTACGCAGTATTTT; CDR3: CASSPSGLAGATQYF
D: TRBD1; V: TRBV6-1; J: TRBJ1-5; size: .; DNA: TGTGCCAGCAGTGAAAAGTCTATGGGGACAGGACCTTTT; CDR3: CASSEKSMGTGPF
D: .; V: TRBV10-2; J: TRBJ1-6; size: .; DNA: TGCGCCAGCAGTGAGTTGTCATGGGATTCACCCCTCCACTTT; CDR3: CASSELSWDSPLHF
D: .; V: TRBV27; J: TRBJ2-3; size: .; DNA: TGTGCCAGCAGTTCCGGGACGCCAGATACGCAGTATTTT; CDR3: CASSSGTPDTQYF
D: TRBD1; V: TRBV2; J: TRBJ1-2; size: once; DNA: TGTGCCAGCAGTGTCAGGGGGTTTAGCTATGGCTACACCTTC; CDR3: CASSVRGFSYGYTF
D: TRBD1; V: TRBV7-9; J: TRBJ1-2; size: .; DNA: TGTGCCAGCAGCTTAGTCCGGGACAGGGCATCGGGTGGCTACACCTTC; CDR3: CASSLVRDRASGGYTF
D: TRBD2; V: TRBV10-1; J: TRBJ2-3; size: .; DNA: TGCGCCAGCAGCCTCGGGACTAGCGGAAACACAGATACGCAGTATTTT; CDR3: CASSLGTSGNTDTQYF
D: .; V: TRBV9; J: TRBJ1-2; size: once; DNA: TGTGCCAGCAGCGTAGATGGGGGGAAAAACTATGGCTACACCTTC; CDR3: CASSVDGGKNYGYTF
D: TRBD2; V: TRBV5-1; J: TRBJ2-1; size: .; DNA: TGCGCCAGCAGCTTGGTAGCTAGCGGGAGTGGTGTAAATGAGCAGTTCTTC; CDR3: CASSLVASGSGVNEQFF
D: .; V: TRBV18; J: TRBJ1-3; size: once; DNA: TGTGCCAGCTCACCAGAGCGAGCTGGAAACACCATATATTTT; CDR3: CASSPERAGNTIYF
D: .; V: TRBV7-9; J: TRBJ1-4; size: .; DNA: TGTGCCAGCAGCCTCCCGTGGGGAGAAAAACTGTTTTTT; CDR3: CASSLPWGEKLFF